The following is a T cell receptor beta chain sequence with its context. The antigen remains undetermined. This sample stems from a study of cytomegalovirus exposure and HLA in healthy donors. Findings and limits, study-wide: Later analysis identified 15,000 to 20,000 TCR beta sequences associated with HLA alleles, using a false discovery rate threshold of 0.05.

PCR involved 60 Vbeta and 13 Jbeta primers. Measured with immunoSEQ multiplex PCR; TCRdb has only the in-frame clones, and not every one. The sample has about 120,000 clones; approximately 83% are singletons. Per germline, CDR1 LGHNT and CDR2 FRNRAP. The CDR3 has 14 amino acids. The trim removed 6 bases at V and 3 bases at J, leaving 4 bases unmatched. The chain uses TRBV12-5 and TRBJ2-3; 9 bases align to TRBD2. Sequencing was carried out using PBMCs. The source of this sequence is a woman aged 18-29 years in good health and CMV-seronegative. The CDR3, as DNA: TGTGCTAGTGGGAAAGGACTAGCGACAGATACGCAGTATTTT. Residues: CASGKGLATDTQYF.